The 13 T cell receptor beta chains below were found in one sample sequenced in a study of blood T cells in healthy people across ages (dated by TCRdb to between 2015 and 2016). Receptor amplification or capture employed 5' RACE. The sequencing machine was an Illumina HiSeq 2500. A second PCR of about 7 to 12 cycles was performed with a sample-barcoded 5' primer and a J-beta primer mix. Using fastp at Q25 and MiXCR, TCRdb reprocessed the public reads and kept productive beta chains. When rows share a CDR3 protein, they turn into one entry using the most common DNA and genes. The sample profile shows about 1.1 million distinct CDR3 sequences; roughly two fifths of them were found once. Roughly 14% of the sample rests with the top ten. The sample taken for sequencing was blood. The receptors stem from a man younger than 30 in good health.

The chain employs TRBV20-1 and TRBJ1-1; tentatively, D is TRBD1 (6 bases). Trimming pared 4 bases from V and 1 base from J, leaving 13 bases between. The CDR3 spans 14 residues. Germline values: CDR1 DFQATT, CDR2 SNEGSKA (reference sequence). The CDR3 coding sequence is TGCAGTGCTACCAGGACAGAGCCGAACACTGAAGCTTTCTTT. Protein product: CSATRTEPNTEAFF.

J is TRBJ2-2 and V is TRBV5-1; unclear D gene. The V and J ends lost 4 bases and 2 bases respectively, with 12 bases between them. From germline, CDR1 is SGHRS and CDR2 YFSETQ. The CDR3 contains 15 residues. The DNA of the CDR3 is TGCGCCAGCAGCCAACTACCGTTAAACACCGGGGAGCTGTTTTTT. It translates to CASSQLPLNTGELFF.

This chain joins TRBV5-6 and TRBJ1-1; 7 positions agree with TRBD1. J gave up 4 bases and V 0 bases, and 6 bases lay outside the gene matches. This CDR3 spans 15 amino acids. Germline values: CDR1 SGHDT, CDR2 YYEEEE. The CDR3 coding sequence is TGTGCCAGCAGCTTGGGGACAGGTGCCGGCACTGAAGCTTTCTTT. Its translation: CASSLGTGAGTEAFF.

CDR3 coding DNA: TGTGCCAGCAGTTACGGGGCGGGGCCCCAGCATTTT. It translates to CASSYGAGPQHF. The chain recombines TRBV6-2 or TRBV6-3 with TRBJ1-5; D perhaps matches TRBD1 (5 bases). The CDR3 sequence is 12 residues long. From germline, CDR1 is MNHEY and CDR2 SVGEGT. Trimming pared 2 bases from V and 9 bases from J, leaving 8 bases between.

The chain combines TRBV2 with TRBJ2-1; 7 bases are shared with TRBD1. V dropped 7 bases and J dropped 0; count of bases not matched to a gene: 9. The CDR3 length is 16 residues. Germline V lookup: CDR1 SNHLY, CDR2 FYNNEI. The CDR3 DNA follows: TGTGCCAGCACCCGGGACAGCGCGAGCTCCTACAATGAGCAGTTCTTC. The encoded protein is CASTRDSASSYNEQFF.

This sequence joins TRBV29-1 and TRBJ2-1; unclear D gene. V was pared by 4 bases and J by 2 bases, with 9 bases between. The CDR3 sequence is 13 residues long. Germline loops: CDR1 SQVTM, CDR2 ANQGSEA. This CDR3 reads CSVVRETYNEQFF. The CDR3 DNA follows: TGCAGCGTTGTCAGAGAAACCTACAATGAGCAGTTCTTC.

This rearrangement joins TRBV20-1 to TRBJ1-6; 9 bases align to TRBD1. The CDR3 spans 12 residues. The J segment lost 9 bases and the V segment lost 6 bases, leaving 3 bases of the junction unmatched. Germline V gene sequence: CDR1 DFQATT, CDR2 SNEGSKA (reference sequence). CDR3 bases: TGCAGTGCAGGGACAGGGAGTTCACCCCTCCACTTT. Translation: CSAGTGSSPLHF.

This clonotype appeared once. The rearrangement joins TRBV28 to TRBJ1-2, with 8 bases identical to TRBD1. Per germline, CDR1 MDHEN and CDR2 SYDVKM. CDR3 length: 13 residues. Unmatched junction bases numbered 4, after V lost 6 bases and J lost 4 bases. The DNA for the CDR3 is TGTGCCAGCAGAGAGGGACAGGTCTATGGCTACACCTTC. Protein product: CASREGQVYGYTF.

This clonotype appeared a few times. The V gene is TRBV6-6, the J gene TRBJ2-1; D not resolved. CDR3 length: 13 residues. Germline V gene lookup returns CDR1 MNHNY and CDR2 SVGAGI (reference sequence). The V and J ends lost 10 bases and 7 bases respectively, with 17 bases between them. CDR3 coding DNA: TGTGCCACTCGGCTAGAGGCTACTAATGAGCAGTTCTTC. Translation: CATRLEATNEQFF.

In its sample, this clonotype was seen once. The V call is TRBV7-2, the J call TRBJ2-1; tentative D call: TRBD2 (6 bases). CDR1 is SGHTA and CDR2 is FQGNSA in the germline V gene. This CDR3 has 17 residues. Trimming took 4 bases from V and 8 from J, leaving 24 bases between them. CDR3 in amino acids: CASSYNKGGGLGHEQFF. The DNA for the CDR3 is TGTGCCAGCAGCTATAACAAAGGAGGAGGGTTGGGGCATGAGCAGTTCTTC.

There are many counts of this clonotype. The DNA of the CDR3 is TGTGCCAGCAGTTTGAGAGGTCCCTACGAGCAGTACTTC. As protein: CASSLRGPYEQYF. V is TRBV12-3 or TRBV12-4 and J is TRBJ2-7; D not certain. This CDR3 spans 13 amino acids. V was pared by 3 bases and J by 2 bases, with 8 bases between.

This clonotype was counted between two and nine times. The J gene is TRBJ2-5, the V gene TRBV29-1; 7 bases fit TRBD2. V trimming: 3 bases; J trimming: 6 bases; junction bases outside the gene matches: 7. The CDR3 consists of 13 residues. Germline CDR1 SQVTM, CDR2 ANQGSEA. This CDR3 is CSVDGRQEKTQYF. CDR3 DNA sequence: TGCAGCGTTGACGGGAGGCAGGAGAAGACCCAGTACTTC.

V and J are TRBV29-1 and TRBJ1-5; D unclear. Germline V lookup: CDR1 SQVTM, CDR2 ANQGSEA. The ends were cut back, 3 bases at V and 2 bases at J, with 11 bases in the middle. The CDR3 spans 14 residues. CDR3 sequence: CSVDFPGRNQPQHF. CDR3 DNA: TGCAGCGTTGATTTCCCAGGACGCAATCAGCCCCAGCATTTT.